One sample yielded the 19 T cell receptor beta chains listed below, sequenced in a study of blood T cells in healthy people across ages (dated by TCRdb to the mid-2010s). Library generation was performed with 5' RACE. TCRdb names Illumina HiSeq 2500 as the instrument used. A second PCR of roughly 6 to 11 cycles was performed with a sample-barcoded 5' primer and a J-beta primer mix. The public reads were quality trimmed at Q25 with fastp and then assembled into clones with MiXCR by TCRdb, keeping productive beta chains. CDR3 protein duplicates are merged, each entry listing the most common genes and DNA. Recorded for this sample are under 850,000 distinct CDR3 sequences; roughly 35% of them occurred a single time. The ten most abundant clones make up over 10% of the sample. Sequences were obtained from blood. The source of these receptors is a man between 18 and 35 years old in good health.

This clonotype was seen only a few times. J is TRBJ1-2 and V is TRBV5-1; D remains unclear. The germline gives CDR1 SGHRS, CDR2 YFSETQ. This CDR3 contains 13 residues. V shed 4 bases and J shed 4 bases, with 11 bases lying between them. The CDR3 loop is CASSPSERYGYTF. The CDR3 region has the DNA TGCGCCAGCAGCCCTTCAGAACGCTATGGCTACACCTTC.

The genes are TRBV7-9 and TRBJ1-2, with D unclear. The V end was cut by 5 bases, the J end by 3 bases, with 10 bases between. Germline loops: CDR1 SEHNR, CDR2 FQNEAQ (reference sequence). The CDR3 totals 13 residues. The chain's CDR3 is CASSPDVDYGYTF. CDR3 bases: TGTGCCAGCAGCCCCGATGTGGACTATGGCTACACCTTC.

This clonotype has more than one count but fewer than ten. The CDR3 nucleotides read TGCAGTGCCAACGACGGACCGGTCGAGCAGTACTTC. This codes for CSANDGPVEQYF. This sequence joins TRBV20-1 and TRBJ2-7; unclear D gene. CDR3 length equals 12 residues. Germline values: CDR1 DFQATT, CDR2 SNEGSKA (reference sequence). Trimming left V 6 bases short and J 6 bases short, with 15 bases between.

Only a few counts were recorded for this clonotype. This CDR3 is CASSFEAGGIIGELFF. The CDR3 bases are TGTGCCAGCAGTTTTGAAGCGGGAGGTATTATCGGGGAGCTGTTTTTT. The genes are TRBV12-3 or TRBV12-4 and TRBJ2-2, with 9 bases aligning to TRBD2. V trimming: 3 bases; J trimming: 7 bases; junction bases outside the gene matches: 9. The length of the CDR3 is 16 residues.

The V gene is TRBV18, the J gene TRBJ2-7; 9 nucleotides align to TRBD1. The end of the DNA aligns better with TRBJ2-5, so the J call may be wrong. The CDR3 consists of 16 residues. The germline V gene has CDR1 KGHSH and CDR2 LQKENI. In DNA, the CDR3 is TGTGCCAGCTCACTGAGAGAACAGGGGGCGGTCAAGACCCAGTACTTC. Its translation: CASSLREQGAVKTQYF.

This clonotype was detected a few times. This chain links TRBV20-1 with TRBJ2-5; 9 bases map to TRBD1. With 0 bases clipped from V and 5 bases from J, the junction kept 7 bases outside the gene matches. This CDR3 spans 15 amino acids. CDR1 and CDR2 (germline): DFQATT, SNEGSKA (reference sequence). Here the CDR3 reads CSARDWDRESETQYF. The CDR3 bases are TGCAGTGCTAGAGACTGGGACAGGGAGTCGGAGACCCAGTACTTC.

This clonotype was recorded at least ten times. The rearrangement links TRBV6-5 to TRBJ1-1, with 7 nucleotides matching TRBD1. CDR3 size: 13 residues. V was pared by 5 bases and J by 4 bases, with 4 bases of the junction left unmatched. CDR1 and CDR2 from the germline V gene are MNHEY and SVGAGI. This CDR3 is CASSRQGGTEAFF. Written as DNA, the CDR3 is TGTGCCAGCAGTCGACAGGGAGGCACTGAAGCTTTCTTT.

This clonotype has only a few counts. This rearrangement joins TRBV7-2 to TRBJ2-1; TRBD2 matches at 14 bases. Germline V gene lookup returns CDR1 SGHTA and CDR2 FQGNSA. This CDR3 spans 14 amino acids. Germline trimming cut 3 bases from V and 8 bases from J; bases unmatched to any gene: 0. CDR3 protein: CASSLGLAGDEQFF. CDR3 sequence (DNA): TGTGCCAGCAGCTTGGGACTAGCGGGGGATGAGCAGTTCTTC.

The table lists this clonotype with a few counts. In nucleotides, the CDR3 is TGTGCCACTTCGGACAGGGACGGCTACACCTTC. It encodes CATSDRDGYTF. This rearrangement joins TRBV6-2 or TRBV6-3 to TRBJ1-2; 8 nucleotides agree with TRBD1. The CDR3 loop spans 11 amino acids. The germline gives CDR1 MNHEY, CDR2 SVGEGT. V was pared by 10 bases and J by 8 bases, with 6 bases of the junction left unmatched.

The genes are TRBV9 and TRBJ1-1; D is unresolved. The CDR3 runs 10 residues. The germline V and J ends were trimmed by 8 bases and 6 bases, with 8 bases remaining between them. The V gene's germline CDR1 is SGDLS and CDR2 YYNGEE. CDR3 residues: CARAPPEAFF. The CDR3 DNA reads TGTGCCAGGGCCCCCCCTGAAGCTTTCTTT.

Details on this clonotype: This sequence may be a read error, since a much larger clone differs from it by one base. The chain uses TRBV5-1 and TRBJ1-6; D may be TRBD1 (5 bases). The CDR3 covers 16 residues. V was pared by 4 bases and J by 8 bases, with 19 bases between. Germline CDR1 SGHRS, CDR2 YFSETQ. As DNA, the CDR3 is TGCGCCAGCAGCGAGAAGCAGGGAGGTGGCGATTCACCCCTCCACTTT. It yields the protein CASSEKQGGGDSPLHF.

In its sample, this clonotype was seen many times. The chain recombines TRBV20-1 with TRBJ2-7; no reliable D call. CDR3 length: 12 amino acids. Germline V lookup: CDR1 DFQATT, CDR2 SNEGSKA (reference sequence). The V and J ends lost 4 bases and 2 bases respectively, with 9 bases between them. CDR3 residues: CSATTGPYEQYF. CDR3 in DNA: TGCAGTGCTACCACCGGGCCCTACGAGCAGTACTTC.

The gene calls are TRBV5-1 and TRBJ1-3; D is unresolved. CDR3 size: 14 residues. CDR1 is SGHRS, CDR2 YFSETQ, per germline. Trimming took off 5 bases at V and 4 bases at J, with 13 bases between the two ends. CDR3 loop: CASRLSIAGNTIYF. CDR3 in DNA: TGCGCCAGCAGACTATCGATCGCAGGAAACACCATATATTTT. Variable domain in full (rest from reference TRBV5-1 and TRBJ1-3): KAGVTQTPRYLIKTRGQQVTLSCSPISGHRSVSWYQQTPGQGLQFLFEYFSETQRNKGNFPGRFSGRQFSNSRSEMNVSTLELGDSALYLCASRLSIAGNTIYFGEGSWLTVV.

The chain links TRBV6-2 or TRBV6-3 to TRBJ1-6; D is perhaps TRBD1 (5 bases). Trimming took off 5 bases at V and 10 bases at J, with 15 bases between the two ends. The CDR3 consists of 14 residues. CDR1 and CDR2 from the germline V gene are MNHEY and SVGEGT. The CDR3 bases are TGTGCCAGCAGTGATGGGACTGGAAGATCACCCCTCCACTTT. Protein sequence: CASSDGTGRSPLHF.

Regarding this clonotype: The CDR3 carries no conserved terminal phenylalanine or tryptophan, so it likely arises from a read error. The V gene is TRBV15, the J gene TRBJ2-3; D might be TRBD1 or TRBD2, each matching 5 bases. Per the germline V gene, CDR1 is LNHNV and CDR2 is YYDKDF (reference sequence). Trimming pared 3 bases from V and 2 bases from J, leaving 9 bases between. The CDR3 is 14 residues long. The CDR3 bases are TGTGCCACCAGCAGGAGGGGCCCCACAGATACGCAGTATTTA. As protein: CATSRRGPTDTQYL.

The chain employs TRBV20-1 and TRBJ2-7; perhaps TRBD1 as D (5 bases). The J call may be mistaken, given a closer DNA end match to TRBJ2-4. CDR3 length equals 14 residues. CDR1 DFQATT and CDR2 SNEGSKA come from the germline V gene (reference sequence). The CDR3 region is CSAETALAKNIQYF. The CDR3 DNA follows: TGCAGTGCAGAGACAGCGTTAGCCAAAAACATTCAGTACTTC.

The chain is built from TRBV20-1 and TRBJ1-1; no firm D call. Germline CDR1 DFQATT, CDR2 SNEGSKA (reference sequence). V shed 5 bases and J shed 2 bases, with 18 bases lying between them. This CDR3 region has 15 residues. This CDR3 reads CSAQAQVGGNTEAFF. CDR3 in DNA: TGCAGTGCTCAGGCCCAGGTGGGAGGAAACACTGAAGCTTTCTTT.

This clonotype is a singleton in its sample. The chain carries TRBV5-1 and TRBJ1-6; 9 bases match TRBD1. CDR1 is SGHRS and CDR2 is YFSETQ in the germline V gene. After removal of 6 bases from V and 7 bases from J, the junction contained 8 bases not matched to a gene. This CDR3 has 15 residues. The chain's CDR3 is CASTLDRGLNSPLHF. The DNA of the CDR3 is TGCGCCAGCACCCTGGACAGGGGCTTGAATTCACCCCTCCACTTT.

This clonotype was seen at least ten times. The chain uses TRBV6-1 and TRBJ1-2; D not resolved. Per the germline V gene, CDR1 is MNHNS and CDR2 is SASEGT. The CDR3 loop spans 14 amino acids. The ends were cut back, 8 bases at V and 4 bases at J, with 17 bases in the middle. Here the CDR3 reads CASYGLFSGYGYTF. The CDR3 nucleotides are TGTGCCAGCTATGGACTGTTTTCGGGCTATGGCTACACCTTC.